This T cell receptor (beta chain) was documented in a study of PD-L1 blockade in urothelial cancer. On the study more broadly: Between 0 and 3 chemotherapy regimens preceded treatment for each patient.

The CDR3 is 15 amino acids. Germline lookup yields CDR1 LGHNA and CDR2 YNFKEQ. V dropped 0 bases and J dropped 1 base, with 9 bases sitting between them. Method: immunoSEQ multiplex PCR; TCRdb's copy keeps in-frame clones and lacks some. The table has under 100,000 clones, around 89% seen once. Regarding time point: pretreatment peripheral blood. J is TRBJ2-5 and V is TRBV4-2; D is perhaps TRBD2 (5 bases). This sequence originates from a man aged 60-69 years with urothelial cancer. Sequencing used PBMCs, obtained around atezolizumab (anti-PD-L1) treatment. The CDR3 sequence: CASSQEGSVQETQYF. CDR3 nucleotide sequence: TGTGCCAGCAGCCAAGAAGGTAGCGTCCAAGAGACCCAGTACTTC.